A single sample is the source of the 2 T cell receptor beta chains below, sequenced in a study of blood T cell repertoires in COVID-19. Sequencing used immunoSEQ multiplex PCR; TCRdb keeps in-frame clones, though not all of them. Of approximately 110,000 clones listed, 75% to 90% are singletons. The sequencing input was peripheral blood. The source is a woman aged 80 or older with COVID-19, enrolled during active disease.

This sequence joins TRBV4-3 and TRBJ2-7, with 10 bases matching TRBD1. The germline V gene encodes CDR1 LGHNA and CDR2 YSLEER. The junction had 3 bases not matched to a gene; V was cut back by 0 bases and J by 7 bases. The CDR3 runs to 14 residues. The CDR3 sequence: CASSQETGGEEQYF. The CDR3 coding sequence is TGCGCCAGCAGCCAAGAGACAGGGGGCGAGGAGCAGTACTTC.

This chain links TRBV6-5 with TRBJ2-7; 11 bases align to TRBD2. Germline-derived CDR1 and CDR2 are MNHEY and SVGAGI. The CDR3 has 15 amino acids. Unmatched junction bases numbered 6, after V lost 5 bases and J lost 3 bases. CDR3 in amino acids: CASSHGTSGSYEQYF. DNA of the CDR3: TGTGCCAGCAGTCACGGTACTAGCGGGAGCTACGAGCAGTACTTC.